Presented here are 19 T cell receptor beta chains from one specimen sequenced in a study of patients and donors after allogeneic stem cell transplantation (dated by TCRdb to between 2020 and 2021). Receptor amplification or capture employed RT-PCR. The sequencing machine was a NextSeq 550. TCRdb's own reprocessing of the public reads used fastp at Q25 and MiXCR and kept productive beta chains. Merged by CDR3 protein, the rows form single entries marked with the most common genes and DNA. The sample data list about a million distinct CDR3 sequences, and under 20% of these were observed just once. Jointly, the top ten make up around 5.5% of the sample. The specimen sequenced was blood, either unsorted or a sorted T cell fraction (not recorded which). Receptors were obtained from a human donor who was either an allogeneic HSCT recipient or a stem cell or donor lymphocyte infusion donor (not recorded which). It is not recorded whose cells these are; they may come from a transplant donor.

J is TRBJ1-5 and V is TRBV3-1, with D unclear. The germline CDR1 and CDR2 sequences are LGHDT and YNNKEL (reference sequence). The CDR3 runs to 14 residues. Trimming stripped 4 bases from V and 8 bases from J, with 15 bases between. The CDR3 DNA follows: TGTGCCAGCAGCCCCGTGGCCCGCGGGGAGCCCCAGCATTTT. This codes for CASSPVARGEPQHF.

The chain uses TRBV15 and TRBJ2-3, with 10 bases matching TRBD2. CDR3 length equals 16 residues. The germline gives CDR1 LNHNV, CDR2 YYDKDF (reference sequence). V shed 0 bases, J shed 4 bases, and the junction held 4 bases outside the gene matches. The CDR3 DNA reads TGTGCCACCAGCAGAGATTTAGCGGGGGGCCCAGATACGCAGTATTTT. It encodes CATSRDLAGGPDTQYF.

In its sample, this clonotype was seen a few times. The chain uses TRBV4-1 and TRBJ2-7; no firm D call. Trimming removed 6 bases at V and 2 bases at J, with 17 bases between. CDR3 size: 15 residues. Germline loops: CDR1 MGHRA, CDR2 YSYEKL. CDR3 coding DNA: TGCGCCAGCAGACGTGCGGCATTGAACACCTACGAGCAGTACTTC. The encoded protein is CASRRAALNTYEQYF.

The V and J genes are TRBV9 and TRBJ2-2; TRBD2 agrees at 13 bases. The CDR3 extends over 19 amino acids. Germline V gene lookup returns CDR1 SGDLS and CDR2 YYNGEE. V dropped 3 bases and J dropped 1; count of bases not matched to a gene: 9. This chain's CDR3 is CASSDGLAGDIRNTGELFF. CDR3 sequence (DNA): TGTGCCAGCAGCGACGGACTAGCGGGAGATATACGGAACACCGGGGAGCTGTTTTTT.

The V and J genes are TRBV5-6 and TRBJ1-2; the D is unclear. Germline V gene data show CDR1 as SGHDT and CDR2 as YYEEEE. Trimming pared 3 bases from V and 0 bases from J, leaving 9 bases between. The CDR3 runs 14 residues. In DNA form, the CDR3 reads TGTGCCAGCAGCTCCCGGGCCCCTAACTATGGCTACACCTTC. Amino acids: CASSSRAPNYGYTF.

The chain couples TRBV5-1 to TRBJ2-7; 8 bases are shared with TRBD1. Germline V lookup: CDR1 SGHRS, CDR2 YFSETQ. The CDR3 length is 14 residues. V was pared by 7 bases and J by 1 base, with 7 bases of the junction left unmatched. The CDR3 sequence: CASGTTGDSYEQYF. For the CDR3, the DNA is TGCGCCAGCGGGACGACAGGGGATTCCTACGAGCAGTACTTC.

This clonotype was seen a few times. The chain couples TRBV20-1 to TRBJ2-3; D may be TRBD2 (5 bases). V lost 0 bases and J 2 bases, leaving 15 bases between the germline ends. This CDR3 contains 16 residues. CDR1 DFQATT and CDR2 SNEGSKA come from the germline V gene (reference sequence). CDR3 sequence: CSARDWPTTSTDTQYF. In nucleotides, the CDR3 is TGCAGTGCTAGAGATTGGCCGACTACCTCCACAGATACGCAGTATTTT.

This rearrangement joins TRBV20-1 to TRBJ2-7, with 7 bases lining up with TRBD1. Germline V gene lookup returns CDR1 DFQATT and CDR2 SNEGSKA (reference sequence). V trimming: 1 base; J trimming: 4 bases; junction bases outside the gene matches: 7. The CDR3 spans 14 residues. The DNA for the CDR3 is TGCAGTGCTAGAGGATGGGACAGTCTTTACGAGCAGTACTTC. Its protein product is CSARGWDSLYEQYF.

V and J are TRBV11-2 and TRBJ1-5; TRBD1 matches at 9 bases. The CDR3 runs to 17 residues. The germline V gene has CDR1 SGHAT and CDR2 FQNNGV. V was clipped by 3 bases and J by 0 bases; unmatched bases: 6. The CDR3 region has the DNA TGTGCCAGCAGCTTCCCGGGACAGGGTTATAGCAATCAGCCCCAGCATTTT. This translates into CASSFPGQGYSNQPQHF.

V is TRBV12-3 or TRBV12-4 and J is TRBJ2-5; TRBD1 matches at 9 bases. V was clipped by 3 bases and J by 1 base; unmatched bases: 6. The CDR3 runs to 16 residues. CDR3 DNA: TGTGCCAGCAGTTTTGGGGACAGGGCAGGCCAAGAGACCCAGTACTTC. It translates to CASSFGDRAGQETQYF.

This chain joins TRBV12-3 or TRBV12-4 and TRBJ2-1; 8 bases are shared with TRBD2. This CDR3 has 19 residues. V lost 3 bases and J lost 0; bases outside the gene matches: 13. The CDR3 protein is CASSLYRGGHASSYNEQFF. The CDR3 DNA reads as TGTGCCAGCAGTTTGTATCGGGGGGGCCATGCTAGCTCCTACAATGAGCAGTTCTTC.

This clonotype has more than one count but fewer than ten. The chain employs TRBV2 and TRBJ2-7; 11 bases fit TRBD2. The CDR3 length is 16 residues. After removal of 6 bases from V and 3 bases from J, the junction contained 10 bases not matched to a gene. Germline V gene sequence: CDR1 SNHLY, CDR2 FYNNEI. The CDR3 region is CASRKIAGGLIYEQYF. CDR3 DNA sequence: TGTGCCAGCAGAAAGATAGCGGGAGGGCTAATCTACGAGCAGTACTTC.

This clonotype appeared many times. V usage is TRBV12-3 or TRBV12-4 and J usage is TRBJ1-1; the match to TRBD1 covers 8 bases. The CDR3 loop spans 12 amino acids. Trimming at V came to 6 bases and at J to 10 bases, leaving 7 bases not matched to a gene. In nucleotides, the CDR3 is TGTGCCAGCAGCCGCAGACAGGGGAGAGCTTTCTTT. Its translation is CASSRRQGRAFF.

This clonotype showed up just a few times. CDR3 nucleotides: TGTGCCAGCAGCCTGGACAGGGTCGAACAGCCCCAGCATTTT. Its protein is CASSLDRVEQPQHF. The V call is TRBV28, the J call TRBJ1-5; TRBD1 agrees at 8 bases. Trimming removed 6 bases from V and 7 bases from J; junction bases left unmatched: 8. This CDR3 spans 14 amino acids. From germline, CDR1 is MDHEN and CDR2 SYDVKM.

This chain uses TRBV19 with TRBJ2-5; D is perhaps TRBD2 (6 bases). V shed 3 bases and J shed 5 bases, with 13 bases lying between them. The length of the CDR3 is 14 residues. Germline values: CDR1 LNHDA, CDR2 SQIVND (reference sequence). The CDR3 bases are TGTGCCAGTAGTATTATACTAGCTGGCGAGACCCAGTACTTC. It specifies CASSIILAGETQYF. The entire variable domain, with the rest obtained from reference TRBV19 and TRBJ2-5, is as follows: DGGITQSPKYLFRKEGQNVTLSCEQNLNHDAMYWYRQDPGQGLRLIYYSQIVNDFQKGDIAEGYSVSREKKESFPLTVTSAQKNPTAFYLCASSIILAGETQYFGPGTRLLVL.

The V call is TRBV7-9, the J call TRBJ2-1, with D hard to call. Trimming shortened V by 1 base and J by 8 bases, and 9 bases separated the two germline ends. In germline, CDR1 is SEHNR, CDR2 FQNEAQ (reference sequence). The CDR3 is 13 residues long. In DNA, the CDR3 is TGTGCCAGCAGCTTAGTAGAGAGCGATGAGCAGTTCTTC. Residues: CASSLVESDEQFF.

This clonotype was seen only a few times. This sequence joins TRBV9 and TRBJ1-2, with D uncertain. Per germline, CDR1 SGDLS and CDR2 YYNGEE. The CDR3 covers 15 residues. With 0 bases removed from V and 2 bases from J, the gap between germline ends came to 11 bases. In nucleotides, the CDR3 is TGTGCCAGCAGCGTAGCGGGTTCGAGGAACTATGGCTACACCTTC. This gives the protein CASSVAGSRNYGYTF.

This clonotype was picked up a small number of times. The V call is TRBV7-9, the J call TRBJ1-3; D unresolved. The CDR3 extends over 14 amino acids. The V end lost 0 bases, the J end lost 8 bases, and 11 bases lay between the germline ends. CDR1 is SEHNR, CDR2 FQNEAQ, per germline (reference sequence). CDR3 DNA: TGTGCCAGCAGCTTAGCGGGTGAGAGGGACACCATATATTTT. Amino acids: CASSLAGERDTIYF.

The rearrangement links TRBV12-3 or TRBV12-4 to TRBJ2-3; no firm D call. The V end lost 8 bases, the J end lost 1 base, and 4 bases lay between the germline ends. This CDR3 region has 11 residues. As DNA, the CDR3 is TGTGCCAGCTTGCGCACAGATACGCAGTATTTT. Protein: CASLRTDTQYF.